This TCR beta chain was found in a study of T cells in tuberculosis. As for the study in general: CD1B tetramers identified T cells specific for mycobacterial lipid GMM. A South African cohort included IGRA-negative adolescents, latently infected IGRA-positive adolescents and adults with active tuberculosis.

Tuberculin skin test and IGRA determined adolescents' latent tuberculosis status at entry. Each donor contributed 95,000 or so T cells on average, unsorted. Using immunoSEQ multiplex PCR, the repertoire was profiled, and TCRdb retains in-frame clones only, with some absent. The sample lists 30,000 to 45,000 clones, 85% to 95% seen once, with more than 6.5% in the top ten. The CDR3 runs to 14 residues. Looked up from germline, CDR1 is MNHEY and CDR2 is SMNVEV (reference sequence). J gave up 10 bases and V 4 bases, and 9 bases lay outside the gene matches. This receptor was identified in a donor aged 10 to 29 with latent tuberculosis or without tuberculosis infection. The specimen was PBMCs. The chain combines TRBV27 with TRBJ1-2; TRBD1 matches 10 bases. The CDR3 sequence: CASSSGTGAFIYTF. DNA of the CDR3: TGTGCCAGCAGTTCCGGGACAGGGGCATTTATCTACACCTTC.